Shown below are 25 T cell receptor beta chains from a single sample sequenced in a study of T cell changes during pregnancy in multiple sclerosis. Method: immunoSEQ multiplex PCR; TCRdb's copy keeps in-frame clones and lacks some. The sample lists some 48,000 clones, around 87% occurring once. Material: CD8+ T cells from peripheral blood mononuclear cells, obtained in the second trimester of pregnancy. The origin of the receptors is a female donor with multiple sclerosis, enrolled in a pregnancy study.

The CDR3 nucleotides are TGTGCCAGCAGTGAGGGGCGGGGGGGAGAGACCCAGTACTTC. Amino acid sequence: CASSEGRGGETQYF. The J gene is TRBJ2-5, the V gene TRBV6-1; TRBD2 agrees at 9 bases. Germline V gene data show CDR1 as MNHNS and CDR2 as SASEGT. After removal of 3 bases from V and 4 bases from J, the junction contained 3 bases not matched to a gene. The CDR3 length is 14 residues.

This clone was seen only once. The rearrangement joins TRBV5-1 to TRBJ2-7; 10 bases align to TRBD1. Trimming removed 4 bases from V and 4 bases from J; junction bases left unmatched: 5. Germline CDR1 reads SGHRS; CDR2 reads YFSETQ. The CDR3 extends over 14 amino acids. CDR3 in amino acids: CASSPGTGAYEQYF. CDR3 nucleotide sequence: TGCGCCAGCAGCCCGGGGACAGGGGCGTACGAGCAGTACTTC.

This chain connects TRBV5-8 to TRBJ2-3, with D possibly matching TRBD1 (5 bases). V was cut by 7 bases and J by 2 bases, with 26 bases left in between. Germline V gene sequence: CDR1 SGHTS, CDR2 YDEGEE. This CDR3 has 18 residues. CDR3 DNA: TGTGCCAGCTCAACCCACACAACAGGTCCCCCCCCCACAGATACGCAGTATTTT. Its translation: CASSTHTTGPPPTDTQYF.

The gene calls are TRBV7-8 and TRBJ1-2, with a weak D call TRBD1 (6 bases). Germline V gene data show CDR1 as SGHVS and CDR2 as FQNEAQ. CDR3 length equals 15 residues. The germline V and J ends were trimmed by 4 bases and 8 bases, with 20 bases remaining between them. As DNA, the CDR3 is TGTGCCAGCAGCTCGGGGGGCCTCCAGGGTGGGGGCTACACCTTC. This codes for CASSSGGLQGGGYTF.

CDR3 region: CASSPRTARGDTQYF. The CDR3 DNA sequence: TGTGCCAGCAGCCCCCGGACGGCTCGCGGGGATACGCAGTATTTT. This chain connects TRBV9 to TRBJ2-3; maybe TRBD2 (5 bases). There are 15 residues in the CDR3. The V and J ends lost 4 bases and 6 bases respectively, with 18 bases between them. Germline CDR1 is SGDLS and CDR2 is YYNGEE. The variable domain in full, with the rest retrieved from reference TRBV9 and TRBJ2-3, is DSGVTQTPKHLITATGQRVTLRCSPRSGDLSVYWYQQSLDQGLQFLIQYYNGEERAKGNILERFSAQQFPDLHSELNLSSLELGDSALYFCASSPRTARGDTQYFGPGTRLTVL.

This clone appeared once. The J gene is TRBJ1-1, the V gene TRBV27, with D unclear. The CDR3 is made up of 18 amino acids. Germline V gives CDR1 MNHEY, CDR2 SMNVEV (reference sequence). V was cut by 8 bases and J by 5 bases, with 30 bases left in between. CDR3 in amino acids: CASRSLTGGSKMGTEAFF. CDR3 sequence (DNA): TGTGCCAGCCGTAGTTTAACGGGAGGGTCCAAGATGGGAACTGAAGCTTTCTTT.

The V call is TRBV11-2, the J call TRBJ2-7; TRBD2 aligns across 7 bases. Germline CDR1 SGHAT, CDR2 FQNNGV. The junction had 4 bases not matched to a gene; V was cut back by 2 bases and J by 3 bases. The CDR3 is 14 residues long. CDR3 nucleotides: TGTGCCAGCAGCTTAATCCTAGCGGACTACGAGCAGTACTTC. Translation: CASSLILADYEQYF.

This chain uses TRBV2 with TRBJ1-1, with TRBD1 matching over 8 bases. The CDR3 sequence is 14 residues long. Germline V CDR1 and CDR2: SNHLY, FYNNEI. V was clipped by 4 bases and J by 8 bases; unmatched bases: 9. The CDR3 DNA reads TGTGCCAGCAGTGGCGGACAGGGAGGTCCCGAAGCTTTCTTT. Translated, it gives CASSGGQGGPEAFF.

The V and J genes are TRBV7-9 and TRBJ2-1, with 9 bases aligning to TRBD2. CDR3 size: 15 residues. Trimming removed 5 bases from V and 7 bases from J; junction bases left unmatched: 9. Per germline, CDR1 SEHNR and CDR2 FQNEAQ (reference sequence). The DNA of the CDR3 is TGTGCCAGCAGCCCTAGCGGGATCTCCACAAATGAGCAGTTCTTC. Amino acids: CASSPSGISTNEQFF. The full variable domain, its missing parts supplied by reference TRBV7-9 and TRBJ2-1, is DTGVSQNPRHKITKRGQNVTFRCDPISEHNRLYWYRQTLGQGPEFLTYFQNEAQLEKSRLLSDRFSAERPKGSFSTLEIQRTEQGDSAMYLCASSPSGISTNEQFFGPGTRLTVL.

CDR3 sequence: CASSLDGLAGGTDTQYF. The CDR3 nucleotides are TGTGCCAGCAGCTTAGATGGTCTAGCGGGGGGTACAGATACGCAGTATTTT. J is TRBJ2-3 and V is TRBV11-2, with 11 bases fitting TRBD2. Germline loops: CDR1 SGHAT, CDR2 FQNNGV. V was pared by 0 bases and J by 3 bases, with 5 bases of the junction left unmatched. This CDR3 is 17 amino acids long.

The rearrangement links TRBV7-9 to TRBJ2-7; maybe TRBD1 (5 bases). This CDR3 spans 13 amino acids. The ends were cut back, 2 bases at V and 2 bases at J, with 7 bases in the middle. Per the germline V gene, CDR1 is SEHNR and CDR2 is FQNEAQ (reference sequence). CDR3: CASSLQDTYEQYF. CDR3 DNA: TGTGCCAGCAGCTTACAGGACACCTACGAGCAGTACTTC.

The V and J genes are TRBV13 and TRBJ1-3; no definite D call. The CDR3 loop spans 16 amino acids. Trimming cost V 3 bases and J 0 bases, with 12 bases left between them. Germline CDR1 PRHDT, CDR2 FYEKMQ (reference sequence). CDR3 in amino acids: CASSLRREISGNTIYF. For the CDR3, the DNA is TGTGCCAGCAGCTTGCGTCGGGAAATCTCTGGAAACACCATATATTTT.

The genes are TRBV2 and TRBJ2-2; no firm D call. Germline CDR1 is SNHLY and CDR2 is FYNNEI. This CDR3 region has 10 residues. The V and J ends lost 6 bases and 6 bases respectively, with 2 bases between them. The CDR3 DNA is TGTGCCAGCAGCGCCGGGGAGCTGTTTTTT. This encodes CASSAGELFF. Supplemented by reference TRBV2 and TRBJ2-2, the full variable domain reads EPEVTQTPSHQVTQMGQEVILRCVPISNHLYFYWYRQILGQKVEFLVSFYNNEISEKSEIFDDQFSVERPDGSNFTLKIRSTKLEDSAMYFCASSAGELFFGEGSRLTVL.

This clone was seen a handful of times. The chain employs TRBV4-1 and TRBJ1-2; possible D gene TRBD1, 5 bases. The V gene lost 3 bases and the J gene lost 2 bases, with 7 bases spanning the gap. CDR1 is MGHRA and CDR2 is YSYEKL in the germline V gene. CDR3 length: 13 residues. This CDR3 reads CASSQGGNYGYTF. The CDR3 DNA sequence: TGCGCCAGCAGCCAGGGGGGGAACTATGGCTACACCTTC.

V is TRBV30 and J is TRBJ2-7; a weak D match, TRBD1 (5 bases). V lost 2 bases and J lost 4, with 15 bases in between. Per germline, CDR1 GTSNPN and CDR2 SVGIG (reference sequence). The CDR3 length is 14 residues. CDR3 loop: CAWSNRGRKYEQYF. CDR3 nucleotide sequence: TGTGCCTGGAGTAATAGGGGTCGCAAATACGAGCAGTACTTC.

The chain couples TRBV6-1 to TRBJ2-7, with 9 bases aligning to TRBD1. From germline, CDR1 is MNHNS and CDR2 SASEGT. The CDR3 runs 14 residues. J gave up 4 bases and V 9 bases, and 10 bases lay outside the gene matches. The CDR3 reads CASGFGQGRYEQYF. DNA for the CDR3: TGTGCCAGTGGGTTTGGACAGGGGAGATACGAGCAGTACTTC.

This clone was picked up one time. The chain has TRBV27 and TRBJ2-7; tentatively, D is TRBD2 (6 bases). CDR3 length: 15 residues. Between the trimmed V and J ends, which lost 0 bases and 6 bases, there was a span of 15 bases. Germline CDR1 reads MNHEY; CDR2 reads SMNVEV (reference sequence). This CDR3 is CASSLSSRWGVEQYF. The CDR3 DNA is TGTGCCAGCAGTTTATCTTCTAGGTGGGGGGTCGAGCAGTACTTC.

The DNA of the CDR3 is TGTGCCAGCAGTTATACGGTCTCCTACGAGCAGTACTTC. This translates into CASSYTVSYEQYF. The chain carries TRBV6-5 and TRBJ2-7, with D uncertain. The germline gives CDR1 MNHEY, CDR2 SVGAGI. With 3 bases removed from V and 0 bases from J, the gap between germline ends came to 6 bases. The CDR3 spans 13 residues.

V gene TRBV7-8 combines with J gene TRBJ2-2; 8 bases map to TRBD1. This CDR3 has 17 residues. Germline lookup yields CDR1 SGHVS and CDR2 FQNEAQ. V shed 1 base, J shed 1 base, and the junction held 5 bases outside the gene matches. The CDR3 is CASSLVGTGENTGELFF. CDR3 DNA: TGTGCCAGCAGCTTAGTAGGGACAGGAGAGAACACCGGGGAGCTGTTTTTT.

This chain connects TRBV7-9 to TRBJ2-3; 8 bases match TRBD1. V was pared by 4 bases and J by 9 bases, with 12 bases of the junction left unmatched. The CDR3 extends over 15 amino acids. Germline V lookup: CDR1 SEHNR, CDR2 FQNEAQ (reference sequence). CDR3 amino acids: CASSSNRGTERTQYF. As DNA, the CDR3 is TGTGCCAGCAGCTCCAACAGGGGGACAGAACGGACGCAGTATTTT.

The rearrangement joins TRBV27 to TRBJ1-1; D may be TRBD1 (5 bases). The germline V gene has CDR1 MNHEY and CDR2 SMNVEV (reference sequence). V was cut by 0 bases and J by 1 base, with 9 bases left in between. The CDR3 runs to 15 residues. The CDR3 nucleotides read TGTGCCAGCAGTTTATCAAGGGGTTCGAACACTGAAGCTTTCTTT. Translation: CASSLSRGSNTEAFF.

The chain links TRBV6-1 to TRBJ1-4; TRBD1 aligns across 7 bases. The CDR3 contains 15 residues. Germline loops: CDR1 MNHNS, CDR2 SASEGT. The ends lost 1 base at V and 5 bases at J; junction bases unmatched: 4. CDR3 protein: CASSEGGGGNEKLFF. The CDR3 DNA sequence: TGTGCCAGCAGTGAAGGAGGGGGCGGGAATGAAAAACTGTTTTTT.

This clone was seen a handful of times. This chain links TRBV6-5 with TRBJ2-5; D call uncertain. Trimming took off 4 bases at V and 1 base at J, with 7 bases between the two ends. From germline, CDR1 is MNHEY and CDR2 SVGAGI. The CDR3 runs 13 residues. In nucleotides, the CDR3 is TGTGCCAGCAGTTCGGAGCCCCAAGAGACCCAGTACTTC. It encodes CASSSEPQETQYF.

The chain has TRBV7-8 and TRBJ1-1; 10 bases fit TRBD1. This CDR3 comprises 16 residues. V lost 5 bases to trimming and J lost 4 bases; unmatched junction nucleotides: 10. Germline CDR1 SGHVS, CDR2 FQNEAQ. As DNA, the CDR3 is TGTGCCAGCAGCCTAGGGACAGGGGATCTGAGCACTGAAGCTTTCTTT. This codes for CASSLGTGDLSTEAFF.

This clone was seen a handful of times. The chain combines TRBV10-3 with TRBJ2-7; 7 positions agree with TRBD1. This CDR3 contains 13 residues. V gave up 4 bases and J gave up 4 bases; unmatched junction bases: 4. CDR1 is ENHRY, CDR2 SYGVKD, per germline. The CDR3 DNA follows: TGTGCCATCAGTGGACAGGGATGGTACGAGCAGTACTTC. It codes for CAISGQGWYEQYF.